This TCR beta chain was sequenced during a study of patients and donors after allogeneic stem cell transplantation. This clonotype turned up a few times. This CDR3 has 15 amino acids. CDR1 is MNHEY, CDR2 SVGEGT, per germline. Trimming removed 5 bases from V and 2 bases from J; junction bases left unmatched: 9. TCRdb reprocessed the RT-PCR reads with MiXCR, giving one entry per CDR3 protein. Counted here are about 96,000 distinct CDR3 sequences, about 44% occurring once; the ten biggest clones make up around 60%. This chain links TRBV6-2 or TRBV6-3 with TRBJ2-7; 7 nucleotides match TRBD1. This receptor was obtained from a human donor who was either an allogeneic HSCT recipient or a stem cell or donor lymphocyte infusion donor (not recorded which). It is not recorded whose cells these are; they may come from a transplant donor. Sequencing was carried out using blood, either unsorted or a sorted T cell fraction (not recorded which). CDR3 coding DNA: TGTGCCAGCAGTATTGGACAGGTGGGAGCCTACGAGCAGTACTTC. Its protein product is CASSIGQVGAYEQYF.